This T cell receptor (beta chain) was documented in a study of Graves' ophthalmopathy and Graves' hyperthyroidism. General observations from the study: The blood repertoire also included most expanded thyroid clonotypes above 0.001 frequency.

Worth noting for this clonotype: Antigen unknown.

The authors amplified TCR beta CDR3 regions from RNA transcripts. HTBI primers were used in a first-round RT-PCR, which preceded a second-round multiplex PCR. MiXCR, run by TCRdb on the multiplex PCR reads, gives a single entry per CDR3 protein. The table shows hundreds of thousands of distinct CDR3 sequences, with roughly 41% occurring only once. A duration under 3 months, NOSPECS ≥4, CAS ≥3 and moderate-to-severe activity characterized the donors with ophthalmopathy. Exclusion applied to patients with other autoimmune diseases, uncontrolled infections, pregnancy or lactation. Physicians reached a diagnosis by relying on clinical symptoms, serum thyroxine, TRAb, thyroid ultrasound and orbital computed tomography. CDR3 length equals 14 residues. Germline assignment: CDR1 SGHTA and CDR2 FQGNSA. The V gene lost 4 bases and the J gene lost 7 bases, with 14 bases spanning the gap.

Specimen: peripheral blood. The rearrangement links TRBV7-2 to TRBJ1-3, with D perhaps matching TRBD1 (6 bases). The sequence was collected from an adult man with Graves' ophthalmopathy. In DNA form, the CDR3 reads TGTGCCAGCAGCTACGGACAGAGACTGAACACCATATATTTT. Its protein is CASSYGQRLNTIYF.